What follows is one T cell receptor beta chain and its context. Its antigen is still unknown. With a J-beta primer mix and a sample-barcoded 5' primer, a second PCR ran 7 to 11 cycles. MiXCR was run by TCRdb on the 5' RACE reads, yielding one entry per CDR3 protein. This table has 910,000 or so distinct CDR3 sequences, just over 50% appearing once. These data belong to a study of blood T cells in healthy people across ages. Study-wide points: TCR beta diversity, measured per million T cells, fell in a roughly linear way with age. More naive CD4+ cells and higher diversity were found in long-lived than in aged donors.

No fewer than 7 million PBMCs went into each sample. CDR1 and CDR2 (germline): MGHDK, SYGVNS. V lost 6 bases and J lost 7; bases outside the gene matches: 12. The CDR3 spans 14 residues. The chain couples TRBV25-1 to TRBJ2-7; 7 bases fit TRBD2. The sequencing sample was made of blood. The clonotype was recovered from a woman aged 60-75 years in good health. The DNA of the CDR3 is TGTGCCAGCAGCCCTCAGGGACTAAGGAGGGAGCAGTACTTC. It yields the protein CASSPQGLRREQYF.